The table lists the clone carrying this T cell receptor (beta chain) with a few counts. Its antigen is not identified. The read finishes 3 residues shy of the CDR3 end, and the germline J gene is used to complete it. This specimen comes from a study of T cell clonality in common variable immunodeficiency. Study-wide results and caveats: The cause of increased CVID clonality remains unclear without subpopulation sequencing. Fewer TCRbeta clones were shared among CVID subjects than controls. Common variable immunodeficiency TCR beta sequences reportedly had fewer deletions and N-nucleotide insertions. TCRbeta clonality was increased in CVID versus healthy controls.

Control and CVID samples contributed equal amounts of genomic DNA. The data were produced by immunoSEQ multiplex PCR, yet TCRdb's version contains in-frame clones alone and is incomplete. Altogether over 30,000 clones were found in the sample, and no singletons occur. V was shortened by 4 bases and J by 9 bases, with 13 bases between the two germline ends. The CDR3 covers 13 residues. Germline-derived CDR1 and CDR2 are SGHAT and FQNNGV. The TCR originated in a human donor with common variable immunodeficiency. Sequencing input: peripheral blood mononuclear cells. The V call is TRBV11-2, the J call TRBJ2-1; the D gene is possibly TRBD1 (6 bases). Partial CDR3 DNA: TGTGCCAGCAGCTCGAACAGGGCCCCTGAG. Protein: CASSSNRAPE. The whole CDR3 reads CASSSNRAPEQFF.